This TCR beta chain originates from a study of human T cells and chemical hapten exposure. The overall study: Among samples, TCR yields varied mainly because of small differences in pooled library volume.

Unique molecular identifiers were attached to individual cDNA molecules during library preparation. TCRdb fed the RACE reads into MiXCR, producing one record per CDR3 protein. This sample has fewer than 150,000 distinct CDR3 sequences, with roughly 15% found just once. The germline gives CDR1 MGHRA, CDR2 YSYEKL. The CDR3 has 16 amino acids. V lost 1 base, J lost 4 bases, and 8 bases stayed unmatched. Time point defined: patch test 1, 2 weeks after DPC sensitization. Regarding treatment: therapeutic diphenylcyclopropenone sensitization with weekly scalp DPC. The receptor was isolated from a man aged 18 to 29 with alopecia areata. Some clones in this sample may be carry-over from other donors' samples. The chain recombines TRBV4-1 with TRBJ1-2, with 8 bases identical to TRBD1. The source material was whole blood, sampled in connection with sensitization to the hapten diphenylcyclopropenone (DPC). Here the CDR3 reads CASSQGQGRFPYGYTF. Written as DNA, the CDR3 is TGCGCCAGCAGCCAAGGACAGGGGAGGTTTCCCTATGGCTACACCTTC.